Listed below are T cell receptor beta chains from one sample, sequenced in a study of shared clonotypes between healthy human individuals. This table comes from immunoSEQ multiplex PCR, and its TCRdb copy is limited to in-frame clones, with some not included. The sample shows approximately 350,000 clones, about 96% of them seen only once. Sequenced sample: memory CD8+ T cells sorted from blood. Receptors were obtained from a man under 40 in good health. CDR3s include the opening cysteine and the closing phenylalanine or tryptophan. The D gene is left open where the match is weak. Size tells how often a clone was seen (once, few, many) or the class of an expanded clone, and some rows leave it out.

j_gene: TRBJ1-3; abundance: once; v_gene: TRBV28; d_gene: -; CDR3nt: TGTGCCAGCAGACCGAGCTCTGGAAACACCATATATTTT; CDR3aa: CASRPSSGNTIYF
j_gene: TRBJ2-3; abundance: -; v_gene: TRBV11-3; d_gene: TRBD2; CDR3nt: TGTGCCAGCAGCCTAAGGAGCCTAGCGGGAGGGGGAAGCACAGATACGCAGTATTTT; CDR3aa: CASSLRSLAGGGSTDTQYF
j_gene: TRBJ1-1; abundance: -; v_gene: TRBV2; d_gene: -; CDR3nt: TGTGCCAGCAGTGAGGTACCGAACACTGAAGCTTTCTTT; CDR3aa: CASSEVPNTEAFF
j_gene: TRBJ2-3; abundance: -; v_gene: TRBV15; d_gene: -; CDR3nt: TGTGCCACCAGGAGACAGGGGAGGGCCACAGATACGCAGTATTTT; CDR3aa: CATRRQGRATDTQYF
j_gene: TRBJ2-3; abundance: -; v_gene: TRBV6-1; d_gene: -; CDR3nt: TGTGCCAGCAGTGCCCAAAATTACTGGACTAGCACAGATACGCAGTATTTT; CDR3aa: CASSAQNYWTSTDTQYF
j_gene: TRBJ2-3; abundance: -; v_gene: TRBV5-4; d_gene: TRBD2; CDR3nt: TGTGCCAGCAGCCCATTTACACTAGCGGGAGGGGCGGGGGATACGCAGTATTTT; CDR3aa: CASSPFTLAGGAGDTQYF
j_gene: TRBJ1-2; abundance: once; v_gene: TRBV28; d_gene: -; CDR3nt: TGTGCCAGCAGTTTATTCCCCAGGGGTAGCTATGGCTACACCTTC; CDR3aa: CASSLFPRGSYGYTF
j_gene: TRBJ1-2; abundance: -; v_gene: TRBV19; d_gene: TRBD1; CDR3nt: TGTGCCAGTAGTCACAGGGGGCGCGTCTATGGCTACACCTTC; CDR3aa: CASSHRGRVYGYTF
j_gene: TRBJ1-5; abundance: -; v_gene: TRBV28; d_gene: -; CDR3nt: TGTGCCAGCAGTCCCCGACAGGGCAATCAGCCCCAGCATTTT; CDR3aa: CASSPRQGNQPQHF
j_gene: TRBJ2-7; abundance: -; v_gene: TRBV25-1; d_gene: TRBD1; CDR3nt: TGTGCCAGCAGTGAGACAGGGAGTCACGAGCAGTACTTC; CDR3aa: CASSETGSHEQYF
j_gene: TRBJ2-3; abundance: -; v_gene: TRBV5-1; d_gene: TRBD2; CDR3nt: TGCGCCAGCAGCTTGGTAGCGGGCCTCCGGGCGCAGTATTTT; CDR3aa: CASSLVAGLRAQYF
j_gene: TRBJ1-3; abundance: -; v_gene: TRBV19; d_gene: -; CDR3nt: TGTGCCAGTAGTTTGATGGCCTCTGGAAACACCATATATTTT; CDR3aa: CASSLMASGNTIYF
j_gene: TRBJ1-2; abundance: -; v_gene: TRBV28; d_gene: -; CDR3nt: TGTGCCAGCAGACCGGGACATTCAGGCCCTAACTATGGCTACACCTTC; CDR3aa: CASRPGHSGPNYGYTF
j_gene: TRBJ1-1; abundance: -; v_gene: TRBV6-5; d_gene: -; CDR3nt: TGTGCCAGCAGTTACAGGGGGGGGAGGAACACTGAAGCTTTCTTT; CDR3aa: CASSYRGGRNTEAFF
j_gene: TRBJ2-3; abundance: -; v_gene: TRBV19; d_gene: -; CDR3nt: TGTGCCTCCCGCCCAGGGCGGGTCACAGATACGCAGTATTTT; CDR3aa: CASRPGRVTDTQYF
j_gene: TRBJ1-1; abundance: -; v_gene: TRBV7-9; d_gene: -; CDR3nt: TGTGCCAGCAGCCGGGGGAACACTGAAGCTTTCTTT; CDR3aa: CASSRGNTEAFF
j_gene: TRBJ2-7; abundance: -; v_gene: TRBV16; d_gene: -; CDR3nt: TGTGCCAGCAGCCAATTCGCGGCGGGATGGTACGAGCAGTACTTC; CDR3aa: CASSQFAAGWYEQYF
j_gene: TRBJ1-1; abundance: -; v_gene: TRBV2; d_gene: -; CDR3nt: TGTGCCAGCACCCCTTCTCCGGGACAAGGGACTTTCTTT; CDR3aa: CASTPSPGQGTFF
j_gene: TRBJ2-6; abundance: -; v_gene: TRBV25-1; d_gene: -; CDR3nt: TGTGCCAGCAGCTCTGGGGCCAACGTCCTGACTTTC; CDR3aa: CASSSGANVLTF
j_gene: TRBJ1-5; abundance: -; v_gene: TRBV4-1; d_gene: TRBD1; CDR3nt: TGCGCCAGCAGCCGTTACTCGGACAGGGTTCAGCCCCAGCATTTT; CDR3aa: CASSRYSDRVQPQHF
j_gene: TRBJ2-7; abundance: -; v_gene: TRBV6-5; d_gene: -; CDR3nt: TGTGCCAGCAGTTTGGCGGGAACTTCCCCCTACGAGCAGTACTTC; CDR3aa: CASSLAGTSPYEQYF
j_gene: TRBJ2-3; abundance: -; v_gene: TRBV2; d_gene: -; CDR3nt: TGTGCCAGCAGTGGCAGAGGGCGCACAGATACGCAGTATTTT; CDR3aa: CASSGRGRTDTQYF
j_gene: TRBJ2-2; abundance: -; v_gene: TRBV7-9; d_gene: -; CDR3nt: TGTGCCAGCAGCTTAATCAGGGTGGGCACCGGGGAGCTGTTTTTT; CDR3aa: CASSLIRVGTGELFF
j_gene: TRBJ2-3; abundance: -; v_gene: TRBV7-2; d_gene: -; CDR3nt: TGTGCCAGCAGACGGGGGAGCACAGATACGCAGTATTTT; CDR3aa: CASRRGSTDTQYF
j_gene: TRBJ2-7; abundance: -; v_gene: TRBV5-1; d_gene: TRBD1; CDR3nt: TGCGCCAGCAGCCTTTCGCGACAGGGCTCGGGTGAGCAGTACTTC; CDR3aa: CASSLSRQGSGEQYF
j_gene: TRBJ2-3; abundance: -; v_gene: TRBV11-3; d_gene: TRBD2; CDR3nt: TGTGCCAGCAGCGCGTCTAGCGGGAAGGCAGATACGCAGTATTTT; CDR3aa: CASSASSGKADTQYF
j_gene: TRBJ2-7; abundance: -; v_gene: TRBV10-3; d_gene: -; CDR3nt: TGTGCCATCAGTGAAGGCGGAACACCCTACGAGCAGTACTTC; CDR3aa: CAISEGGTPYEQYF
j_gene: TRBJ2-4; abundance: -; v_gene: TRBV27; d_gene: TRBD2; CDR3nt: TGTGCCAGCAGTTTTACGGGAGATCGGGGGGACATTCAGTACTTC; CDR3aa: CASSFTGDRGDIQYF
j_gene: TRBJ2-7; abundance: -; v_gene: TRBV10-3; d_gene: TRBD1; CDR3nt: TGTGCCATCACAGGGGGCTACGAGCAGTACTTC; CDR3aa: CAITGGYEQYF
j_gene: TRBJ2-2; abundance: -; v_gene: TRBV15; d_gene: -; CDR3nt: TGTGCCACCAGCAGAGATAGGGTTGACACCGGGGAGCTGTTTTTT; CDR3aa: CATSRDRVDTGELFF
j_gene: TRBJ1-3; abundance: -; v_gene: TRBV5-6; d_gene: -; CDR3nt: TGTGCCAGCAGCTTGGGACCAGAGTCTACCTTTACCTCTGGAAACACCATATATTTT; CDR3aa: CASSLGPESTFTSGNTIYF
j_gene: TRBJ2-7; abundance: -; v_gene: TRBV6-1; d_gene: TRBD1; CDR3nt: TGTGCCAGCAGTGAAAGGCGGGGACAGGGGTACTGGGAGCAGTACTTC; CDR3aa: CASSERRGQGYWEQYF
j_gene: TRBJ2-7; abundance: -; v_gene: TRBV19; d_gene: -; CDR3nt: TGTGCCAGTAGTAGGGACTCCTACGAGCAGTACTTC; CDR3aa: CASSRDSYEQYF